The 2 T cell receptor beta chains below were found in one sample sequenced in a study of T cell repertoires in MIS-A myocarditis. The table came from immunoSEQ multiplex PCR; TCRdb's copy has only in-frame clones and leaves some out. The sample includes over 12,000 clones, around 74% seen only once; the top ten take approximately 61%. The sequenced material came from left ventricle heart tissue obtained at autopsy. These receptors all come from a man between 18 and 35 years old with fulminant myocarditis from multisystem inflammatory syndrome in adults (MIS-A) after COVID-19.

This clone was recorded once. DNA for the CDR3: TGTGCCAGCAGTCGGAGAGGCGCCTTTATCCATTCACCCCTCCACTTT. Translating gives CASSRRGAFIHSPLHF. This chain connects TRBV28 to TRBJ1-6, with D hard to call. The ends were cut back, 5 bases at V and 8 bases at J, with 19 bases in the middle. From germline, CDR1 is MDHEN and CDR2 SYDVKM. This CDR3 region has 16 residues.

This chain links TRBV7-9 with TRBJ1-1, with 7 bases fitting TRBD1. This CDR3 region has 12 residues. The V segment lost 5 bases and the J segment 8 bases; nucleotides outside the gene matches: 5. Looked up from germline, CDR1 is SEHNR and CDR2 is FQNEAQ (reference sequence). CDR3 sequence reads: CASSPGGEEAFF. The DNA for the CDR3 is TGTGCCAGCAGCCCAGGGGGAGAGGAAGCTTTCTTT.